This T cell receptor (beta chain) was retrieved from a study of T cell repertoires in cytomegalovirus infection. Across the whole study: Selected CMV epitopes included recently identified HLA-C-restricted ones as well as well-studied HLA-B-restricted ones. Public TCR beta signatures were indicative of both CMV infection and a matching HLA type. Findings and caveats of the study: CMV-specific HLA-C-restricted TCR beta clonotypes dominated the ex vivo response.

Germline values: CDR1 SGHTA, CDR2 FQGNSA. The CDR3 sequence is 13 residues long. V dropped 1 base and J dropped 2 bases, with 6 bases sitting between them. TCRdb analysed the reads with MiXCR anew, one entry per CDR3 protein. The top ten hold 85% to 90% of the sample, which has more than 40,000 distinct CDR3 sequences, 20% to 25% seen once. This clonotype was found a few times. Its cognate antigen is unknown. The source is a human donor in good health (CMV status not recorded). Some clones in this sample may be carry-over from other donors' samples. The chain has TRBV7-2 and TRBJ2-7; D not certain. The sample consisted of CD8+ T cells from cultured PBMCs, taken from culture after CMV antigen stimulation. The CDR3 spells CASSLGIPYEQYF. The CDR3 DNA sequence: TGTGCCAGCAGCTTAGGTATACCCTACGAGCAGTACTTC.